The TCR beta chain under discussion was sequenced for a study of beta chain features in type 1 diabetes. V shed 6 bases, J shed 8 bases, and the junction held 12 bases outside the gene matches. This CDR3 has 15 amino acids. Germline assignment: CDR1 LNHDA and CDR2 SQIVND (reference sequence). Expressed TCRB transcripts were sequenced, since all the RNA that had been isolated was reverse transcribed. Measured with immunoSEQ multiplex PCR; TCRdb has only the in-frame clones, and not every one. The sample carries fewer than 900,000 clones, 17% recorded once. This clone was detected only a few times. The receptor comes from a woman aged 18-35 years in good health. The sample taken for sequencing was naive CD4+ T cells from blood. The chain employs TRBV19 and TRBJ2-1, with 8 bases that match TRBD2. CDR3 residues: CASSTRPGRVHEQFF. The CDR3 DNA sequence: TGTGCCAGTAGCACACGTCCCGGGAGGGTTCATGAGCAGTTCTTC.